Each of the 29 T cell receptor beta chains below was sequenced from the same sample in a study of identical twins. TCRdb itself ran the 5' RACE reads through MiXCR, one entry per CDR3 protein. The repertoire holds about 340,000 distinct CDR3 sequences, with approximately 9.1% as singletons. The sequencing input was naive T cells sorted from blood. These receptors were collected from a woman between 45 and 65 years old in good health.

This clonotype was counted ten times or more. This chain links TRBV7-9 with TRBJ1-4; TRBD1 is a possible D gene (6 bases). The CDR3 consists of 14 residues. V gave up 3 bases and J gave up 7 bases, with 12 bases separating them. Per the germline V gene, CDR1 is SEHNR and CDR2 is FQNEAQ (reference sequence). This chain's CDR3 is CASSFGQSAEKLFF. CDR3 nucleotides: TGTGCCAGCAGCTTCGGACAGTCGGCTGAAAAACTGTTTTTT.

The table lists this clonotype with many counts. The chain links TRBV5-1 to TRBJ1-2; weak D call: TRBD1 (5 bases). The CDR3 is made up of 14 amino acids. V was pared by 4 bases and J by 4 bases, with 14 bases between. The germline gives CDR1 SGHRS, CDR2 YFSETQ. The DNA for the CDR3 is TGCGCCAGCAGCCCCTGGGACGGGGGCTATGGCTACACCTTC. The encoded protein is CASSPWDGGYGYTF.

This clonotype was seen a handful of times. The J gene is TRBJ1-1, the V gene TRBV5-5; the match to TRBD1 covers 8 bases. Trimming cost V 2 bases and J 1 base; bases outside gene matches: 4. The CDR3 sequence is 15 residues long. Per germline, CDR1 SGHKS and CDR2 YYEKEE (reference sequence). CDR3 in DNA: TGTGCCAGCAGCTTCTGGACAGGGCCGAACACTGAAGCTTTCTTT. Residues: CASSFWTGPNTEAFF.

V gene TRBV20-1 combines with J gene TRBJ1-1; D may be TRBD1 (6 bases). This CDR3 is built from 15 residues. V was trimmed by 0 bases and J by 0 bases, leaving 11 bases between them. Germline assignment: CDR1 DFQATT and CDR2 SNEGSKA (reference sequence). The CDR3 is CSAREPTGMNTEAFF. The DNA for the CDR3 is TGCAGTGCTAGAGAACCGACAGGAATGAACACTGAAGCTTTCTTT.

The V gene is TRBV15, the J gene TRBJ2-2; tentatively, D is TRBD2 (5 bases). With 1 base removed from V and 7 bases from J, the gap between germline ends came to 10 bases. Germline assignment: CDR1 LNHNV and CDR2 YYDKDF (reference sequence). CDR3 length equals 14 residues. The CDR3: CATSRVEADGELFF. The CDR3 DNA reads TGTGCCACCAGCAGAGTAGAAGCGGACGGGGAGCTGTTTTTT.

The chain joins TRBV15 to TRBJ2-7; tentative D call: TRBD1 (6 bases). V was cut by 4 bases and J by 3 bases, with 10 bases left in between. CDR3 size: 13 residues. CDR1 and CDR2 (germline): LNHNV, YYDKDF (reference sequence). Written as DNA, the CDR3 is TGTGCCACCAGCAACCGGGACATCTACGAGCAGTACGTC. It translates to CATSNRDIYEQYV.

This clonotype appeared a few times. CDR3 in amino acids: CATSRDRNRAGNTIYF. In DNA form, the CDR3 reads TGTGCCACCAGCAGAGATCGGAACAGGGCTGGAAACACCATATATTTT. The chain is built from TRBV15 and TRBJ1-3; D is perhaps TRBD1 (6 bases). This CDR3 comprises 16 residues. Germline V gene data show CDR1 as LNHNV and CDR2 as YYDKDF (reference sequence). Trimming took off 0 bases at V and 2 bases at J, with 11 bases between the two ends.

This clonotype was counted only a few times. The CDR3 nucleotides are TGCGCCAGCAGCGAGAGGACGAATTCACCCCTCCACTTT. Protein sequence: CASSERTNSPLHF. The J gene is TRBJ1-6, the V gene TRBV5-1; D gene unclear. V was cut by 4 bases and J by 7 bases, with 9 bases left in between. This CDR3 has 13 residues. Germline V gives CDR1 SGHRS, CDR2 YFSETQ.

This clonotype was counted many times. The V gene is TRBV20-1, the J gene TRBJ2-3; the D is unclear. This CDR3 contains 13 residues. V was shortened by 3 bases and J by 0 bases, with 7 bases between the two germline ends. Germline CDR1 DFQATT, CDR2 SNEGSKA (reference sequence). This CDR3 reads CSASGTSTDTQYF. In DNA, the CDR3 is TGCAGTGCTAGCGGAACTAGCACAGATACGCAGTATTTT.

As for this clonotype: This may be a read error, as it is one base from a much larger clone. This chain connects TRBV4-2 to TRBJ2-1; 10 bases agree with TRBD2. The CDR3 contains 16 residues. In germline, CDR1 is LGHNA, CDR2 YNFKEQ. CDR3 region: CARSQSQQREGNEQFF. For the CDR3, the DNA is TGTGCCAGGAGCCAAAGTCAGCAGCGGGAGGGGAATGAGCAGTTCTTC.

The chain is built from TRBV9 and TRBJ2-5; D could derive from TRBD1 or TRBD2 (5 bases each). CDR1 is SGDLS, CDR2 YYNGEE, per germline. The V gene lost 3 bases and the J gene lost 7 bases, with 25 bases spanning the gap. The CDR3 has 17 residues. Written as DNA, the CDR3 is TGTGCCAGCAGCGGATTGGGGGAGAGGCCCCCAAGTGGGACCCAGTACTTC. Protein sequence: CASSGLGERPPSGTQYF.

This clonotype was seen once. The chain employs TRBV13 and TRBJ1-1; 7 nucleotides line up with TRBD1. The CDR3 contains 14 residues. Germline-derived CDR1 and CDR2 are PRHDT and FYEKMQ (reference sequence). V dropped 5 bases and J dropped 1; count of bases not matched to a gene: 4. In nucleotides, the CDR3 is TGTGCCAGCAGCACGGGACAGTCGAACACTGAAGCTTTCTTT. Protein sequence: CASSTGQSNTEAFF.

CDR3 in amino acids: CASSSGRSSYNEQFF. CDR3 in DNA: TGTGCCAGCAGCTCGGGGAGGAGCTCCTACAATGAGCAGTTCTTC. The chain carries TRBV7-9 and TRBJ2-1, with D tentatively TRBD2 (6 bases). The CDR3 is 15 residues long. Germline V gives CDR1 SEHNR, CDR2 FQNEAQ (reference sequence). Trimming pared 4 bases from V and 0 bases from J, leaving 10 bases between.

This clonotype appeared a few times. An end of the junction does not agree with germline; a read error may underlie this. The rearrangement joins TRBV12-3 or TRBV12-4 to TRBJ2-1; 12 positions match TRBD2. The CDR3 is 16 residues long. This CDR3 is CASSLAGGPRYNEQFF. CDR3 bases: TGTGCCAGCAGTCTAGCGGGAGGGCCAAGATACAATGAGCAGTTCTTC.

The V call is TRBV7-9, the J call TRBJ2-6; D is uncertain. This CDR3 spans 14 amino acids. Trimming left V 7 bases short and J 2 bases short, with 9 bases between. CDR1 and CDR2 from the germline V gene are SEHNR and FQNEAQ (reference sequence). The CDR3 DNA reads TGTGCCAGCATCCGAAGGGCTGGGGCCAACGTCCTGACTTTC. It specifies CASIRRAGANVLTF.

The DNA of the CDR3 is TGTGCCAGCAGCTTGGGCGGGTTTGAGGGCGGAGGTGGCTACACCTTC. Translated, it gives CASSLGGFEGGGGYTF. The V call is TRBV5-4, the J call TRBJ1-2; D is unclear. Per the germline V gene, CDR1 is SGHNT and CDR2 is YYREEE (reference sequence). CDR3 length equals 16 residues. Trimming removed 0 bases at V and 7 bases at J, with 19 bases between.

This clonotype was counted at least ten times. This chain uses TRBV6-4 with TRBJ2-3, with 9 bases aligning to TRBD1. CDR3 length: 14 amino acids. Germline CDR1 MRHNA, CDR2 SNTAGT. With V trimmed by 5 bases and J by 2 bases, 2 bases remained unmatched. The DNA of the CDR3 is TGTGCCAGCAGTCAACAGGGGGCCACAGATACGCAGTATTTT. Translated: CASSQQGATDTQYF.

V is TRBV5-6 and J is TRBJ1-1; the match to TRBD1 covers 9 bases. Germline trimming cut 3 bases from V and 1 base from J; bases unmatched to any gene: 10. The germline gives CDR1 SGHDT, CDR2 YYEEEE. CDR3 length: 17 residues. CDR3 nucleotides: TGTGCCAGCAGCTCCCCGGACAGGGGCTTGGGGAACACTGAAGCTTTCTTT. As protein: CASSSPDRGLGNTEAFF.

V and J are TRBV25-1 and TRBJ1-3; D might be TRBD1 (5 bases). CDR1 and CDR2 (germline): MGHDK, SYGVNS. V lost 3 bases and J 6 bases, leaving 12 bases between the germline ends. The CDR3 is made up of 14 amino acids. The CDR3 protein is CASSDWTNENTIYF. The CDR3 region has the DNA TGTGCCAGCAGTGACTGGACAAACGAAAACACCATATATTTT.

On this clonotype itself: A junction boundary mismatches the germline segment, possibly from a read error. The chain employs TRBV3-1 and TRBJ1-2, with D hard to call. The CDR3 length is 16 residues. Per the germline V gene, CDR1 is LGHDT and CDR2 is YNNKEL (reference sequence). The CDR3 nucleotides are TGTGCCAGAAGCCAAGCCCCTGGGCAGGCGAGATATGGCTACACCTTC. Translated: CARSQAPGQARYGYTF.

This clonotype has ten or more counts. The chain recombines TRBV9 with TRBJ2-1; 9 bases agree with TRBD2. V trimming: 0 bases; J trimming: 8 bases; junction bases outside the gene matches: 9. CDR3 length: 16 residues. Germline V gene sequence: CDR1 SGDLS, CDR2 YYNGEE. CDR3 nucleotide sequence: TGTGCCAGCAGCGTAGGGGGGGGACTAGCTGCCCATGAGCAGTTCTTC. The encoded protein is CASSVGGGLAAHEQFF.

This clonotype has ten or more counts. At one end, the junction sequence differs from germline, possibly due to a read error. J is TRBJ1-1 and V is TRBV7-3, with D possibly matching TRBD1 (5 bases). In germline, CDR1 is SGHTA, CDR2 FQGTGA. This CDR3 spans 19 amino acids. Here the CDR3 reads CASSLGPPHDWNGNNEAFF. Here the CDR3 DNA reads TGTGCCAGCAGCTTGGGACCCCCGCATGATTGGAATGGGAACAATGAAGCTTTCTTT. Drawing the rest from reference TRBV7-3 and TRBJ1-1, the complete variable domain is GAGVSQTPSNKVTEKGKYVELRCDPISGHTALYWYRQSLGQGPEFLIYFQGTGAADDSGLPNDRFFAVRPEGSVSTLKIQRTERGDSAVYLCASSLGPPHDWNGNNEAFFGQGTRLTVV.

The chain carries TRBV5-1 and TRBJ2-5, with D maybe TRBD2 (6 bases). Between the trimmed V and J ends, which lost 1 base and 1 base, there was a span of 8 bases. Looked up from germline, CDR1 is SGHRS and CDR2 is YFSETQ. CDR3 length: 14 amino acids. The CDR3 reads CASSLRLGQETQYF. Here the CDR3 DNA reads TGCGCCAGCAGCTTGCGACTAGGCCAAGAGACCCAGTACTTC. Supplemented by reference TRBV5-1 and TRBJ2-5, the full variable domain reads KAGVTQTPRYLIKTRGQQVTLSCSPISGHRSVSWYQQTPGQGLQFLFEYFSETQRNKGNFPGRFSGRQFSNSRSEMNVSTLELGDSALYLCASSLRLGQETQYFGPGTRLLVL.

This chain links TRBV7-2 with TRBJ2-7, with 7 positions matching TRBD2. V lost 6 bases, J lost 5 bases, and 7 bases stayed unmatched. Germline V gene data show CDR1 as SGHTA and CDR2 as FQGNSA. The CDR3 consists of 13 residues. The chain's CDR3 is CASRPTSVDEQYF. CDR3 bases: TGTGCCAGCAGGCCTACTAGCGTAGACGAGCAGTACTTC.

This clonotype was found many times. The V gene is TRBV27, the J gene TRBJ2-5; D is undetermined. The CDR3 length is 12 residues. Trimming took off 3 bases at V and 1 base at J, with 3 bases between the two ends. Germline CDR1 reads MNHEY; CDR2 reads SMNVEV (reference sequence). The DNA for the CDR3 is TGTGCCAGCAGTTTCTCCCAAGAGACCCAGTACTTC. It codes for CASSFSQETQYF.

This clonotype was counted only a few times. This chain links TRBV9 with TRBJ2-1; D uncertain. Germline V gene data show CDR1 as SGDLS and CDR2 as YYNGEE. CDR3 size: 15 residues. Trimming cost V 0 bases and J 7 bases, with 14 bases left between them. For the CDR3, the DNA is TGTGCCAGCAGCGTAGCCCTCCCAGGAGCAAATGAGCAGTTCTTC. It is translated as CASSVALPGANEQFF.

The chain couples TRBV6-5 to TRBJ1-5, with 8 bases lining up with TRBD1. Germline CDR1 and CDR2: MNHEY and SVGAGI. This CDR3 has 12 residues. After removal of 5 bases from V and 8 bases from J, the junction contained 2 bases not matched to a gene. CDR3 sequence (DNA): TGTGCCAGCAGTACAGGGGGAAAGCCCCAGCATTTT. It specifies CASSTGGKPQHF.

This clonotype turned up a few times. The V call is TRBV7-9, the J call TRBJ2-7; D possibly corresponds to TRBD1 (6 bases). The germline V gene has CDR1 SEHNR and CDR2 FQNEAQ (reference sequence). This CDR3 spans 14 amino acids. V gave up 6 bases and J gave up 5 bases, with 17 bases separating them. CDR3 amino acids: CASSGFRGSHEQYV. The CDR3 region has the DNA TGTGCCAGCAGTGGTTTCAGGGGAAGCCACGAGCAGTACGTC.

The V gene is TRBV2, the J gene TRBJ2-7, with unresolved D. The CDR3 is 15 amino acids. In germline, CDR1 is SNHLY, CDR2 FYNNEI. The ends were cut back, 4 bases at V and 3 bases at J, with 16 bases in the middle. CDR3 sequence: CASSGEGPMYYEQYV. DNA for the CDR3: TGTGCCAGCAGTGGAGAAGGACCGATGTACTACGAGCAGTACGTC.